These T cell receptor beta chains were read from a single sample in a study of PD-1 blockade in classical Hodgkin lymphoma. Generated by immunoSEQ multiplex PCR, the TCRdb table keeps only in-frame clones and is missing some. The data contain 15,000 to 20,000 clones, 90% of them seen just once; the ten biggest clones take up 6.9%. The material sequenced was peripheral blood mononuclear cells (PBMCs). All receptors derive from a human donor with classical Hodgkin lymphoma. The CDR3 runs from the conserved cysteine through the conserved F or W. A D gene is named only where the DNA matches it firmly. Not all rows give a size; the values are once, few, many and, for expanded clones, a class.

abundance: NA
v_gene: TRBV4-1
j_gene: TRBJ1-5
d_gene: NA
CDR3aa: CASSPRDLGQPQHF
CDR3nt: TGCGCCAGCAGCCCCCGGGACTTAGGTCAGCCCCAGCATTTT

abundance: once
v_gene: TRBV5-4
j_gene: TRBJ2-3
d_gene: NA
CDR3aa: CASSLDGGSTDTQYF
CDR3nt: TGTGCCAGCAGCTTGGATGGGGGTAGCACAGATACGCAGTATTTT

abundance: NA
v_gene: TRBV29-1
j_gene: TRBJ2-7
d_gene: TRBD2
CDR3aa: CSVVGLADSYEQYF
CDR3nt: TGCAGCGTTGTGGGACTAGCGGACTCCTACGAGCAGTACTTC

abundance: NA
v_gene: TRBV23-1
j_gene: TRBJ2-7
d_gene: NA
CDR3aa: CATTGRGQIEQYF
CDR3nt: TGCGCCACCACCGGGAGGGGGCAAATCGAGCAGTACTTC

abundance: NA
v_gene: TRBV7-9
j_gene: TRBJ1-2
d_gene: NA
CDR3aa: CASSPWANYGYTF
CDR3nt: TGTGCCAGCAGCCCCTGGGCGAACTATGGCTACACCTTC

abundance: NA
v_gene: TRBV5-6
j_gene: TRBJ2-7
d_gene: NA
CDR3aa: CASSPLGTGAPGREQYF
CDR3nt: TGTGCCAGCAGCCCTCTGGGGACCGGTGCCCCCGGACGCGAGCAGTACTTC

abundance: NA
v_gene: TRBV6-1
j_gene: TRBJ1-2
d_gene: TRBD1
CDR3aa: CASSEAGTGIGYTF
CDR3nt: TGTGCCAGCAGTGAAGCGGGGACAGGGATTGGCTACACCTTC

abundance: NA
v_gene: TRBV18
j_gene: TRBJ2-4
d_gene: NA
CDR3aa: CASSRQLARGIEVKNIQYF
CDR3nt: TGTGCCAGCTCTCGCCAATTGGCGAGGGGGATAGAAGTCAAAAACATTCAGTACTTC

abundance: once
v_gene: TRBV30
j_gene: TRBJ1-1
d_gene: TRBD1
CDR3aa: CAWSGTGGEAFF
CDR3nt: TGTGCCTGGAGTGGGACAGGGGGGGAAGCTTTCTTT

abundance: NA
v_gene: TRBV5-1
j_gene: TRBJ2-5
d_gene: NA
CDR3aa: CASSPLGAETQYF
CDR3nt: TGCGCCAGCAGTCCACTAGGAGCGGAGACCCAGTACTTC

abundance: once
v_gene: TRBV11-3
j_gene: TRBJ2-7
d_gene: TRBD2
CDR3aa: CASSSRTSGSGEQYF
CDR3nt: TGTGCCAGCAGCTCTCGGACTAGCGGGAGTGGCGAGCAGTACTTC

abundance: NA
v_gene: TRBV18
j_gene: TRBJ2-5
d_gene: NA
CDR3aa: CASSFLQETQYF
CDR3nt: TGTGCCAGCTCATTCCTCCAAGAGACCCAGTACTTC

abundance: NA
v_gene: TRBV5-1
j_gene: TRBJ1-2
d_gene: NA
CDR3aa: CASSVEPRQDGYTF
CDR3nt: TGCGCCAGCAGCGTAGAACCAAGACAGGATGGCTACACCTTC

abundance: NA
v_gene: TRBV7-9
j_gene: TRBJ2-7
d_gene: TRBD2
CDR3aa: CASSSGVVAGGQSDEQYF
CDR3nt: TGTGCCAGCAGCTCCGGGGTGGTAGCGGGAGGTCAGAGCGACGAGCAGTACTTC

abundance: NA
v_gene: TRBV30
j_gene: TRBJ1-5
d_gene: NA
CDR3aa: CAWSVISANQPQHF
CDR3nt: TGTGCCTGGAGTGTAATCTCCGCTAATCAGCCCCAGCATTTT

abundance: NA
v_gene: TRBV10-1
j_gene: TRBJ1-3
d_gene: NA
CDR3aa: CASRESQRGQSGNTIYF
CDR3nt: TGCGCCAGCAGGGAGTCCCAGAGAGGGCAATCTGGAAACACCATATATTTT

abundance: once
v_gene: TRBV5-6
j_gene: TRBJ1-1
d_gene: TRBD1
CDR3aa: CASSLRGFEAFF
CDR3nt: TGTGCCAGCAGCCTCAGGGGGTTTGAAGCCTTCTTT

abundance: NA
v_gene: TRBV11-2
j_gene: TRBJ2-3
d_gene: NA
CDR3aa: CASRDSTDTQYF
CDR3nt: TGTGCCAGCAGGGATAGCACAGATACGCAGTATTTT

abundance: once
v_gene: TRBV27
j_gene: TRBJ2-1
d_gene: NA
CDR3aa: CASSFTRLYEQFF
CDR3nt: TGTGCCAGCAGTTTCACCCGCTTGTATGAGCAGTTCTTC

abundance: NA
v_gene: TRBV5-8
j_gene: TRBJ1-5
d_gene: NA
CDR3aa: CASHPGIQPQHF
CDR3nt: TGTGCCAGCCATCCAGGGATTCAGCCCCAGCATTTT

abundance: NA
v_gene: TRBV12-2
j_gene: TRBJ2-5
d_gene: NA
CDR3aa: CASRRGLKETQYF
CDR3nt: TGTGCAAGTCGGCGGGGACTAAAGGAGACCCAGTACTTC

abundance: NA
v_gene: TRBV29-1
j_gene: TRBJ2-7
d_gene: TRBD1
CDR3aa: CSFGQGAGPYEQYF
CDR3nt: TGCAGCTTTGGACAGGGCGCGGGTCCATACGAGCAGTACTTC

abundance: NA
v_gene: TRBV23-1
j_gene: TRBJ1-5
d_gene: TRBD1
CDR3aa: CASSQSGTGRVQPQHF
CDR3nt: TGCGCCAGCAGTCAATCAGGGACAGGGAGGGTTCAGCCCCAGCATTTT

abundance: NA
v_gene: TRBV2
j_gene: TRBJ1-5
d_gene: NA
CDR3aa: CASSAWLGQGSNQPQHF
CDR3nt: TGTGCCAGCAGTGCCTGGTTGGGGCAGGGGTCCAATCAGCCCCAGCATTTT

abundance: NA
v_gene: TRBV7-9
j_gene: TRBJ1-5
d_gene: TRBD1
CDR3aa: CASSLVGGQAPNQPQHF
CDR3nt: TGTGCCAGCAGCTTAGTCGGAGGACAGGCTCCAAATCAGCCCCAGCATTTT

abundance: NA
v_gene: TRBV7-2
j_gene: TRBJ2-1
d_gene: TRBD2
CDR3aa: CASSLDYRTSNEQFF
CDR3nt: TGTGCCAGCAGCTTAGATTACAGGACTAGCAATGAGCAGTTCTTC

abundance: NA
v_gene: TRBV6-1
j_gene: TRBJ2-2
d_gene: NA
CDR3aa: CASSLAGELFF
CDR3nt: TGTGCCAGCAGTCTAGCCGGGGAGCTGTTTTTT

abundance: NA
v_gene: TRBV6-1
j_gene: TRBJ1-6
d_gene: TRBD1
CDR3aa: CASSEGQGDNSPLHF
CDR3nt: TGTGCCAGCAGTGAGGGACAGGGGGATAATTCACCCCTCCACTTT

abundance: NA
v_gene: TRBV7-9
j_gene: TRBJ1-5
d_gene: NA
CDR3aa: CASSLVIGGAHQPQHF
CDR3nt: TGTGCCAGCAGCTTAGTCATTGGGGGGGCCCATCAGCCCCAGCATTTT

abundance: few
v_gene: TRBV9
j_gene: TRBJ2-7
d_gene: NA
CDR3aa: CASSDNRVREQYF
CDR3nt: TGTGCCAGCAGCGATAACAGGGTTCGGGAGCAGTACTTC

abundance: NA
v_gene: TRBV5-1
j_gene: TRBJ2-7
d_gene: TRBD2
CDR3aa: CASSSGLGRVIYEQYF
CDR3nt: TGCGCCAGCAGCTCCGGGCTGGGGAGGGTTATCTACGAGCAGTACTTC

abundance: once
v_gene: TRBV25-1
j_gene: TRBJ1-3
d_gene: TRBD1
CDR3aa: CASSDDRAGNTIYF
CDR3nt: TGTGCCAGCAGTGACGACAGGGCAGGAAACACCATATATTTT

abundance: NA
v_gene: TRBV28
j_gene: TRBJ1-1
d_gene: NA
CDR3aa: CASREGGSTEAFF
CDR3nt: TGTGCCAGCAGAGAGGGGGGGAGCACTGAAGCTTTCTTT

abundance: NA
v_gene: TRBV6-4
j_gene: TRBJ2-3
d_gene: NA
CDR3aa: CASSDASTDTQYF
CDR3nt: TGTGCCAGCAGTGATGCTAGCACAGATACGCAGTATTTT

abundance: NA
v_gene: TRBV25-1
j_gene: TRBJ2-1
d_gene: NA
CDR3aa: CASSVHNEQFF
CDR3nt: TGTGCCAGCAGTGTTCACAATGAGCAGTTCTTC

abundance: NA
v_gene: TRBV30
j_gene: TRBJ2-7
d_gene: TRBD2
CDR3aa: CAWSSGQGGYEQYF
CDR3nt: TGTGCCTGGAGTTCGGGGCAGGGAGGGTACGAGCAGTACTTC

abundance: once
v_gene: TRBV11-2
j_gene: TRBJ1-5
d_gene: NA
CDR3aa: CASSLGGGHQPQHF
CDR3nt: TGTGCCAGCAGCTTAGGGGGGGGCCATCAGCCCCAGCATTTT

abundance: NA
v_gene: TRBV13
j_gene: TRBJ2-7
d_gene: TRBD2
CDR3aa: CASSLAGTSGSHEQYF
CDR3nt: TGTGCCAGCAGCTTAGCTGGGACTAGCGGGAGTCACGAGCAGTACTTC

abundance: NA
v_gene: TRBV6-5
j_gene: TRBJ1-1
d_gene: TRBD1
CDR3aa: CASSGRDRGSFEAFF
CDR3nt: TGTGCCAGCAGTGGCCGGGACAGGGGTTCTTTCGAAGCTTTCTTT

abundance: NA
v_gene: TRBV6-5
j_gene: TRBJ2-1
d_gene: NA
CDR3aa: CASSYEAHRDEQFF
CDR3nt: TGTGCCAGCAGTTACGAGGCCCATCGCGATGAGCAGTTCTTC

abundance: NA
v_gene: TRBV18
j_gene: TRBJ1-2
d_gene: NA
CDR3aa: CASSPSRLARLDYGYTF
CDR3nt: TGTGCCAGCTCTCCGTCCCGACTTGCAAGATTGGACTATGGCTACACCTTC

abundance: few
v_gene: TRBV2
j_gene: TRBJ1-5
d_gene: NA
CDR3aa: CASSLPVARQPQHF
CDR3nt: TGTGCCAGCAGCCTGCCAGTAGCCCGACAGCCCCAGCATTTT

abundance: few
v_gene: TRBV25-1
j_gene: TRBJ2-2
d_gene: TRBD2
CDR3aa: CASSPGTSGTGELFF
CDR3nt: TGTGCCAGCAGTCCCGGGACTAGCGGGACCGGGGAGCTGTTTTTT

abundance: NA
v_gene: TRBV10-3
j_gene: TRBJ1-5
d_gene: NA
CDR3aa: CAISESEWDVFNQPQHF
CDR3nt: TGTGCCATCAGTGAGTCAGAATGGGACGTCTTCAATCAGCCCCAGCATTTT

abundance: NA
v_gene: TRBV2
j_gene: TRBJ2-3
d_gene: TRBD2
CDR3aa: CASINWGGSDTQYF
CDR3nt: TGTGCCAGCATTAATTGGGGGGGATCAGATACGCAGTATTTT

abundance: NA
v_gene: TRBV18
j_gene: TRBJ2-1
d_gene: NA
CDR3aa: CASSPNRNGFPHNEQFF
CDR3nt: TGTGCCAGCTCACCGAACAGGAACGGTTTCCCCCACAATGAGCAGTTCTTC

abundance: NA
v_gene: TRBV11-3
j_gene: TRBJ2-2
d_gene: NA
CDR3aa: CASSDTRNTGELFF
CDR3nt: TGTGCCAGCAGCGACACACGGAACACCGGGGAGCTGTTTTTT

abundance: NA
v_gene: TRBV10-3
j_gene: TRBJ2-7
d_gene: TRBD1
CDR3aa: CASEGQATQQYF
CDR3nt: TGTGCCTCCGAGGGACAGGCTACACAGCAGTACTTC

abundance: NA
v_gene: TRBV18
j_gene: TRBJ1-1
d_gene: NA
CDR3aa: CASSLGTLNTEAFF
CDR3nt: TGTGCCAGCTCACTCGGGACACTGAACACTGAAGCTTTCTTT

abundance: NA
v_gene: TRBV19
j_gene: TRBJ1-1
d_gene: NA
CDR3aa: CASGAGASPEAFF
CDR3nt: TGTGCCAGTGGGGCAGGGGCGAGTCCTGAAGCTTTCTTT

abundance: NA
v_gene: TRBV4-1
j_gene: TRBJ2-7
d_gene: NA
CDR3aa: CASRVQGRASYEQYF
CDR3nt: TGCGCCAGCAGGGTTCAAGGTAGAGCCTCCTACGAGCAGTACTTC

abundance: large
v_gene: TRBV10-3
j_gene: TRBJ2-7
d_gene: NA
CDR3aa: CAISESWDRVQETYEQYF
CDR3nt: TGTGCCATCAGTGAGTCATGGGACCGGGTCCAGGAAACCTACGAGCAGTACTTC

abundance: NA
v_gene: TRBV7-6
j_gene: TRBJ1-4
d_gene: TRBD1
CDR3aa: CASSLEGAGTGGEKLFF
CDR3nt: TGTGCCAGCAGCTTAGAGGGGGCAGGGACGGGAGGTGAAAAACTGTTTTTT

abundance: NA
v_gene: TRBV29-1
j_gene: TRBJ2-7
d_gene: NA
CDR3aa: CSVATTGTEQYF
CDR3nt: TGCAGCGTCGCCACTACAGGGACCGAGCAGTACTTC

abundance: NA
v_gene: TRBV5-6
j_gene: TRBJ2-3
d_gene: NA
CDR3aa: CASSVTGTHTQYF
CDR3nt: TGTGCCAGCAGCGTCACCGGGACACATACGCAGTATTTT